This T cell receptor (beta chain) was documented in a study of T cells after posttransplantation cyclophosphamide listed by TCRdb under 2016. With respect to the entire study: Using TRB sequencing, the study followed how the T cell repertoire reconstituted after myeloablative bone marrow transplantation in which posttransplantation cyclophosphamide served as GVHD prophylaxis. Samples from 35 PTCy-treated patients and under 20 related bone marrow donors of those patients were subjected to antigen receptor sequencing. TRB sequencing was performed on blood from all 35 or so PTCy patients with 1-year posttransplant specimens. In 3 patients, TRB sequencing was also performed on up to about 3 more blood samples taken 2 to 5.2 years after transplant, and in a handful of patients, pretransplant blood was also TRB-sequenced. TRA and TRB clonality were tightly correlated in roughly ten samples, so subsequent TCR analyses focused on TRB only. Public TRB sequences were searched against a database of over 3,500 sequences associated with responses to pathogens, tumor antigens, self-antigens and alloantigens. Study-level results and caveats: Across under 50 patients, recipient CMV seropositivity and CMV reactivation were highly associated with TRB clonality; PTCy diversity was similar to CNI/methotrexate controls. Donor-recipient similarity was low at 1-2 months but increased during the first year, and donor CD8+ memory clones often dominated later blood repertoires. The TRB repertoires of T cells infiltrating skin or the GI tract showed only limited overlap with the TRB repertoires found in blood.

Genomic DNA was the input for TRB sequencing, which was run either with the immunoSEQ assay at survey resolution or with the hsTCRB kit. In the authors' own workflow: The immunoSEQ software was used for initial read processing, and the LymphoSeq R package was used for repertoire analyses. Clonality was computed as 1 minus normalized Shannon entropy, and a Gini coefficient was also calculated for each TRB dataset. Phenotypes of unsorted samples were inferred by mapping TRB sequences from sorted subsets of the recipient or donor onto unsorted samples of the same recipient. What TCRdb holds here is the immuneACCESS table cut down to in-frame rearrangements. Part of the clones is not present; checked against another copy, under half of the missing clones reflect an unresolved V gene, and the others are unexplained. The V and J calls and clone size are taken from that table; D and trimming were inferred from the DNA. The sample table shows around 50,000 clones, and around nine tenths are seen once. The ten largest clones add up to around 3.1% of the sample.

Peripheral blood samples were provided by related bone marrow donors on the day of marrow donation. Mononuclear cells from peripheral blood and bone marrow were separated by Ficoll-Hypaque density centrifugation and then cryopreserved. The junction shows trimming of 2 bases on V and 8 bases on J, and the gene matches do not reach 2 bases of it. Including the terminal cysteine and phenylalanine, the CDR3 comprises 14 residues. Of the read, only the CDR3 DNA is kept; its 42 bases are in frame from base 1. CDR1 SGHDN and CDR2 FVKESK are derived from the germline V gene. Note on this clone: Its antigen has not been determined. The input lacks base qualities; no much larger clone sits a single base away.

This TCR came from a woman aged 50 to 60 in good health and a related stem cell transplant donor. Sequencing used PBMCs. The sequence is built from TRBV14 and TRBJ1-6; TRBD1 matches 8 bases in the middle. At the DNA level, the sequence is TGTGCCAGCAGCCAACGACAGGGGTATTCACCCCTCCACTTT. It is translated as CASSQRQGYSPLHF.